The entry that follows covers one TCR beta chain sequence. The CDR3 spans 15 residues. The germline gives CDR1 GTSNPN, CDR2 SVGIG (reference sequence). The sample is drawn from a study of human CD8 memory T cell subsets. Generation of TCR beta libraries used UMI-labeled 5' RACE. No DNA is given; TCRdb re-called the 5' RACE reads and lists each CDR3 protein once. Its table records 6,200 or so distinct CDR3 sequences. The V call is TRBV30, the J call TRBJ2-3; there is no DNA to check the TCRdb D call of TRBD2. The receptor was isolated from a human donor in good health. The material sequenced was CD8+ stem-like memory T cells (TSCM and TCM) sorted from PBMCs. The subset denotes: stem-like memory CD8 T cells (TSTEM), CCR7+ PD-1- TIGIT-. CDR3 loop: CAWGGLAGHRDTQYF.